The present T cell receptor beta chain was sequenced within a study of blood T cell repertoires in COVID-19. J lost 8 bases, V lost 9 bases, and 13 bases had no gene match. The CDR3 sequence is 14 residues long. Germline CDR1 is MDHEN and CDR2 is SYDVKM. Profiling relied on immunoSEQ multiplex PCR, and the TCRdb table lists in-frame clones only, not all of them. This table holds just under 150,000 clones, 70% to 90% found once. The TCR was taken from a human donor with acute or convalescent COVID-19. The donor label of this sample is uncertain. The rearrangement joins TRBV28 to TRBJ1-5; 7 bases map to TRBD1. Sequenced: peripheral blood. The CDR3 nucleotides read TGTGCCAGTATGTCGGGACAGACGATTGAGCCCCAGCATTTT. Translating it yields CASMSGQTIEPQHF.